The 2 T cell receptor beta chains presented below share a single source sample, sequenced in a study of T-cell reconstitution after alpha-beta-depleted transplantation in children. Unique molecular identifiers were used in preparing the TCRbeta library. In TCRdb, the PCR reads were re-called with MiXCR into one record per CDR3 protein. The data show about 610,000 distinct CDR3 sequences, more than 9% seen once. This material consisted of PBMCs from the stem cell graft donor, taken from the stem cell graft. Receptors were obtained from a human donor who donated a stem cell graft to a child with acute myeloid leukemia.

This clonotype was found many times. The chain links TRBV29-1 to TRBJ2-3; 8 bases match TRBD2. The germline V gene encodes CDR1 SQVTM and CDR2 ANQGSEA. CDR3 length: 16 residues. V dropped 2 bases and J dropped 0; count of bases not matched to a gene: 7. The CDR3 DNA is TGCAGCGTTGAACGGGTAGCGGGGACTAGCACAGATACGCAGTATTTT. This encodes CSVERVAGTSTDTQYF.

This clonotype was seen more than once but under ten times. This rearrangement joins TRBV27 to TRBJ2-7; 7 bases fit TRBD1. The germline CDR1 and CDR2 sequences are MNHEY and SMNVEV (reference sequence). With 5 bases clipped from V and 2 bases from J, the junction kept 9 bases outside the gene matches. CDR3 length: 15 residues. The CDR3 loop is CASSRGRQGPYEQYF. The CDR3 DNA reads as TGTGCCAGCAGTCGCGGTAGACAGGGCCCCTACGAGCAGTACTTC.